One and the same sample provided the 14 T cell receptor beta chains below, sequenced in a study of glioma-infiltrating T cells after dendritic cell vaccination. TCRdb's copy holds only in-frame clones and misses some; the assay was immunoSEQ multiplex PCR. The sample includes just over 95,000 clones, around three quarters of them seen just once. The source material was blood, sampled before dendritic cell vaccination. The source of these receptors is a human donor with glioblastoma.

The chain recombines TRBV2 with TRBJ1-1; 11 bases agree with TRBD1. The CDR3 is 13 amino acids. V trimming: 8 bases; J trimming: 6 bases; junction bases outside the gene matches: 5. In germline, CDR1 is SNHLY, CDR2 FYNNEI. Here the CDR3 reads CASYRTGGPEAFF. CDR3 nucleotide sequence: TGTGCCAGCTACAGGACAGGGGGCCCTGAAGCTTTCTTT. Drawing the rest from reference TRBV2 and TRBJ1-1, the complete variable domain is EPEVTQTPSHQVTQMGQEVILRCVPISNHLYFYWYRQILGQKVEFLVSFYNNEISEKSEIFDDQFSVERPDGSNFTLKIRSTKLEDSAMYFCASYRTGGPEAFFGQGTRLTVV.

Written as DNA, the CDR3 is TGTGCCAGCAGCCCCACCGGGGCCCCGGGGACTTACAATGAGCAGTTCTTC. Translating gives CASSPTGAPGTYNEQFF. The rearrangement links TRBV5-6 to TRBJ2-1, with a weak D call TRBD2 (6 bases). This CDR3 contains 17 residues. Germline V gene data show CDR1 as SGHDT and CDR2 as YYEEEE. Trimming pared 4 bases from V and 4 bases from J, leaving 21 bases between.

This chain connects TRBV29-1 to TRBJ2-1; D ambiguous. The CDR3 is made up of 12 amino acids. Germline V CDR1 and CDR2: SQVTM, ANQGSEA. Between the trimmed V and J ends, which lost 6 bases and 3 bases, there was a span of 9 bases. This CDR3 is CSVETVYNEQFF. In DNA, the CDR3 is TGCAGCGTCGAGACTGTCTACAATGAGCAGTTCTTC.

As DNA, the CDR3 is TGTGCCAGTTCCCCCTGGCAGGGTGAAGAGACCCAGTACTTC. This gives the protein CASSPWQGEETQYF. This chain uses TRBV19 with TRBJ2-5; tentatively, D is TRBD1 (5 bases). V was shortened by 8 bases and J by 3 bases, with 16 bases between the two germline ends. CDR1 LNHDA and CDR2 SQIVND come from the germline V gene (reference sequence). The CDR3 spans 14 residues.

Remarks on this clone: A read error may account for a junction end that differs from germline. The chain uses TRBV7-7 and TRBJ2-1; 8 nucleotides line up with TRBD2. Per germline, CDR1 SSHAT and CDR2 FNYEAQ (reference sequence). The length of the CDR3 is 15 residues. This chain's CDR3 is CASSLVGGAVNEQFF. CDR3 sequence (DNA): TGTGCTAGCAGCTTAGTCGGGGGGGCCGTCAATGAGCAGTTCTTC.

To note about this clone: Other DNA sequences in this specimen translate into the identical CDR3. This chain joins TRBV6-1 and TRBJ1-5; no definite D call. This CDR3 spans 14 amino acids. Trimming took off 0 bases at V and 0 bases at J, with 3 bases between the two ends. Germline V gene data show CDR1 as MNHNS and CDR2 as SASEGT. The CDR3 DNA follows: TGTGCCAGCAGTGAAGCGAGTAGCAATCAGCCCCAGCATTTT. Translating gives CASSEASSNQPQHF.

V is TRBV7-3 and J is TRBJ1-1, with D hard to call. The CDR3 loop spans 14 amino acids. V was clipped by 5 bases and J by 3 bases, with 13 bases between them. Germline V gene data show CDR1 as SGHTA and CDR2 as FQGTGA. The DNA of the CDR3 is TGTGCCAGCAGCGCATCCCCGCCGGACACTGAAGCTTTCTTT. Its protein product is CASSASPPDTEAFF. Looking up the rest from reference TRBV7-3 and TRBJ1-1 gives the full variable domain: GAGVSQTPSNKVTEKGKYVELRCDPISGHTALYWYRQSLGQGPEFLIYFQGTGAADDSGLPNDRFFAVRPEGSVSTLKIQRTERGDSAVYLCASSASPPDTEAFFGQGTRLTVV.

This CDR3 reads CASSYSGDRGSPLHF. For the CDR3, the DNA is TGTGCCAGCAGTTACTCCGGGGACAGGGGTTCACCCCTCCACTTT. The chain joins TRBV6-5 to TRBJ1-6, with 10 bases lining up with TRBD1. The CDR3 loop spans 15 amino acids. The germline V gene encodes CDR1 MNHEY and CDR2 SVGAGI. Trimming at V came to 0 bases and at J to 9 bases, leaving 2 bases not matched to a gene.

This chain connects TRBV27 to TRBJ2-2; TRBD2 agrees at 7 bases. V lost 5 bases, J lost 5 bases, and 11 bases stayed unmatched. The germline gives CDR1 MNHEY, CDR2 SMNVEV (reference sequence). This CDR3 has 16 residues. Here the CDR3 reads CASSGRVAGATGELFF. The CDR3 nucleotides read TGTGCCAGCAGTGGTCGAGTAGCGGGCGCGACCGGGGAGCTGTTTTTT.

The chain is built from TRBV7-9 and TRBJ1-2, with TRBD1 identical over 9 bases. The ends lost 1 base at V and 8 bases at J; junction bases unmatched: 2. Germline CDR1 is SEHNR and CDR2 is FQNEAQ (reference sequence). This CDR3 has 13 amino acids. As DNA, the CDR3 is TGTGCCAGCAGCTTAGGACAGGGGGACGGCTACACCTTC. Translated, it gives CASSLGQGDGYTF. Full variable domain (remainder filled in from reference TRBV7-9 and TRBJ1-2): DTGVSQNPRHKITKRGQNVTFRCDPISEHNRLYWYRQTLGQGPEFLTYFQNEAQLEKSRLLSDRFSAERPKGSFSTLEIQRTEQGDSAMYLCASSLGQGDGYTFGSGTRLTVV.

The chain uses TRBV5-1 and TRBJ2-5; TRBD1 matches 10 bases. TRBJ2-7 explains the end of the DNA better; the J call may be wrong. The CDR3 is made up of 14 amino acids. Germline loops: CDR1 SGHRS, CDR2 YFSETQ. CDR3 sequence reads: CASSGRDRGHEQYF. In DNA, the CDR3 is TGCGCCAGCAGCGGCCGGGACAGGGGCCACGAGCAGTACTTC.

V usage is TRBV19 and J usage is TRBJ2-7; TRBD1 matches 8 bases. From germline, CDR1 is LNHDA and CDR2 SQIVND (reference sequence). The CDR3 contains 16 residues. V shed 3 bases and J 1 base; nucleotides not matched to a gene: 8. The CDR3 loop is CASSMSGQGASYEQYF. CDR3 bases: TGTGCCAGTAGTATGTCGGGGCAGGGGGCATCCTACGAGCAGTACTTC.

The table lists this clone with a count of one. J is TRBJ1-2 and V is TRBV6-5; 8 nucleotides agree with TRBD1. The germline gives CDR1 MNHEY, CDR2 SVGAGI. V shed 2 bases and J 8 bases; nucleotides not matched to a gene: 4. The CDR3 covers 13 residues. The CDR3 sequence: CASSYPDRGGYTF. The CDR3 DNA is TGTGCCAGCAGTTACCCCGACAGGGGCGGCTACACCTTC.

The chain recombines TRBV29-1 with TRBJ2-1; 8 bases agree with TRBD2. The CDR3 spans 12 residues. Germline V gives CDR1 SQVTM, CDR2 ANQGSEA. With V trimmed by 8 bases and J by 7 bases, 7 bases remained unmatched. CDR3 protein: CSSSGGRNEQFF. DNA of the CDR3: TGCAGCTCTTCGGGGGGGCGTAATGAGCAGTTCTTC.